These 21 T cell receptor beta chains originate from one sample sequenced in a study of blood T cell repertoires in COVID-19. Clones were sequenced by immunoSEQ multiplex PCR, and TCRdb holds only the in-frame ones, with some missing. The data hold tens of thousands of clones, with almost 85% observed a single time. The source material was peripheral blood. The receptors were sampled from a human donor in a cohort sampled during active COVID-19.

CDR3 region: CASSASTGLNTEAFF. For the CDR3, the DNA is TGTGCCAGCAGTGCTTCCACAGGGCTGAACACTGAAGCTTTCTTT. The rearrangement links TRBV6-2 or TRBV6-3 to TRBJ1-1; possibly TRBD1 for D (6 bases). Trimming cost V 5 bases and J 0 bases, with 13 bases left between them. Germline-derived CDR1 and CDR2 are MNHEY and SVGEGT. CDR3 size: 15 residues.

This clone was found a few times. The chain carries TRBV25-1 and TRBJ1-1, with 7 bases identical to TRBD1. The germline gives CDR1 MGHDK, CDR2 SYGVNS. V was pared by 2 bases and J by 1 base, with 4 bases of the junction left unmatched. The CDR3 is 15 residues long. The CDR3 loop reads CASSETGTENTEAFF. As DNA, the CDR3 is TGTGCCAGCAGTGAAACCGGGACAGAGAACACTGAAGCTTTCTTT.

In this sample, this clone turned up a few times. CDR3 nucleotide sequence: TGTGCCAGCAGCTTGGGTAGCGGGATGGTTTACGAGCAGTACTTC. Encoded protein: CASSLGSGMVYEQYF. The rearrangement joins TRBV7-3 to TRBJ2-7, with TRBD2 identical over 8 bases. The junction had 8 bases not matched to a gene; V was cut back by 3 bases and J by 4 bases. From germline, CDR1 is SGHTA and CDR2 FQGTGA. The CDR3 loop spans 15 amino acids. Using reference TRBV7-3 and TRBJ2-7 for the parts outside the CDR3, the full variable domain is GAGVSQTPSNKVTEKGKYVELRCDPISGHTALYWYRQSLGQGPEFLIYFQGTGAADDSGLPNDRFFAVRPEGSVSTLKIQRTERGDSAVYLCASSLGSGMVYEQYFGPGTRLTVT.

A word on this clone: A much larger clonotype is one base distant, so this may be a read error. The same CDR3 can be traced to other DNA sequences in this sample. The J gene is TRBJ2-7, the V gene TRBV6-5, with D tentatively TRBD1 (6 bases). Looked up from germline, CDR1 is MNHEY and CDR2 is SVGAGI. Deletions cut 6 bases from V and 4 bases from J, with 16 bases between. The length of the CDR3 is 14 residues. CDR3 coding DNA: TGTGCCAGCAGCTTGGACAGACTCCTATACGAGCAGTACTTC. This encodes CASSLDRLLYEQYF.

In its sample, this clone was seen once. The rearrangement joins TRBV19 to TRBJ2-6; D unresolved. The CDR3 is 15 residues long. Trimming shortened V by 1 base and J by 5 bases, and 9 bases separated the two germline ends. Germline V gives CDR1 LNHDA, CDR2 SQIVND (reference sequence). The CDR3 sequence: CASSIGLTRANVLTF. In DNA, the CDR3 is TGTGCCAGTAGTATAGGGCTCACTAGGGCCAACGTCCTGACTTTC.

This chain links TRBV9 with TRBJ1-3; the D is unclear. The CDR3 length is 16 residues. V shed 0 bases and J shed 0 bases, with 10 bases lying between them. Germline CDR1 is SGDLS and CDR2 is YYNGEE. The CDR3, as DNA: TGTGCCAGCAGCGTAGGAGGATCCCACTCTGGAAACACCATATATTTT. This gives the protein CASSVGGSHSGNTIYF.

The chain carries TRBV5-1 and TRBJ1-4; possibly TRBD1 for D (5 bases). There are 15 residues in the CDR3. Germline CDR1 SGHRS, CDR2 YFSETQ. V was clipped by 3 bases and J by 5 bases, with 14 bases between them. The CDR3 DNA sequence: TGCGCCAGCAGCTCGGGGAGGGGAGGGAATGAAAAACTGTTTTTT. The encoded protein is CASSSGRGGNEKLFF.

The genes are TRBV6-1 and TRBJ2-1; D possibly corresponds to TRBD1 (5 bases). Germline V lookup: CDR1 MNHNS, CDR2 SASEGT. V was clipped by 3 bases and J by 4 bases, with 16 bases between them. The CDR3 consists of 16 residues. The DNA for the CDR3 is TGTGCCAGCAGTGACCGTCAGGGCCCCAATTACAATGAGCAGTTCTTC. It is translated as CASSDRQGPNYNEQFF.

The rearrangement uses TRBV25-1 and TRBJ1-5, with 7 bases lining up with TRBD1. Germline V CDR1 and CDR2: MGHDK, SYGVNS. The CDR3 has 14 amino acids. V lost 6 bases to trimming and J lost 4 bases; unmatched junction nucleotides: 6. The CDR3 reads CASSRQGENQPQHF. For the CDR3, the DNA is TGTGCCAGCAGCAGACAGGGTGAAAATCAGCCCCAGCATTTT.

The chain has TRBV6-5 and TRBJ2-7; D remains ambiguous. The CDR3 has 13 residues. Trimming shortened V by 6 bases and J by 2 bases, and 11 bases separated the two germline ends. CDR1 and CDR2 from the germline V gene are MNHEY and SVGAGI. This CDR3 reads CASRPQDAYEQYF. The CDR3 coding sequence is TGTGCCAGCAGGCCCCAGGATGCCTACGAGCAGTACTTC.

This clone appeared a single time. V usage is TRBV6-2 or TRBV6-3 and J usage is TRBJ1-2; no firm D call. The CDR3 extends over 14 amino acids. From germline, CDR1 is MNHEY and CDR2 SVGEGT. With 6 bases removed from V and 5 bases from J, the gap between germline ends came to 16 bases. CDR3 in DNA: TGTGCCAGCAGCGTCCCGGGAAGCCTATATGGCTACACCTTC. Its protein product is CASSVPGSLYGYTF.

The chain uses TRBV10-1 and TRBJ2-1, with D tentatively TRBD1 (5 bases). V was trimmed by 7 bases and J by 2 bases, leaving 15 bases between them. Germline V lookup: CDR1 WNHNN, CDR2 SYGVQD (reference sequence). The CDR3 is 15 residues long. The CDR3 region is CASMSGRAPYNEQFF. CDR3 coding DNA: TGCGCCAGCATGTCGGGCAGGGCCCCCTACAATGAGCAGTTCTTC.

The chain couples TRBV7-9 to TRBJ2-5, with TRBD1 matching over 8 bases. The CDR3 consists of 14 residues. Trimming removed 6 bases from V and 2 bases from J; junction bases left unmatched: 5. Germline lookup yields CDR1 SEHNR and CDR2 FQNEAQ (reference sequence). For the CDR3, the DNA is TGTGCCAGCAGTCGCCGACAGGGGCAAGAGACCCAGTACTTC. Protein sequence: CASSRRQGQETQYF.

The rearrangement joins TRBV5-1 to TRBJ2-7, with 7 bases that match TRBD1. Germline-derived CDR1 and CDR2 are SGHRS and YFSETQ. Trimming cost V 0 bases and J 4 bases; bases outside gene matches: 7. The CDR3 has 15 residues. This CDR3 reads CASSLVTGTAYEQYF. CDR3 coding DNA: TGCGCCAGCAGCTTGGTTACCGGGACAGCTTACGAGCAGTACTTC.

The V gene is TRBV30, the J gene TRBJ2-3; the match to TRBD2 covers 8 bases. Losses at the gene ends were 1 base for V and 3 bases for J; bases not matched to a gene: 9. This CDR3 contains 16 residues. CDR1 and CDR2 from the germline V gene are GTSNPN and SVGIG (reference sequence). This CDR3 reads CAWSGGSGRKTDTQYF. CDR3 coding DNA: TGTGCCTGGAGTGGGGGGAGCGGGAGAAAAACAGATACGCAGTATTTT. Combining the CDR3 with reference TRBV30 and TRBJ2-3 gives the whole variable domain SQTIHQWPATLVQPVGSPLSLECTVEGTSNPNLYWYRQAAGRGLQLLFYSVGIGQISSEVPQNLSASRPQDRQFILSSKKLLLSDSGFYLCAWSGGSGRKTDTQYFGPGTRLTVL.

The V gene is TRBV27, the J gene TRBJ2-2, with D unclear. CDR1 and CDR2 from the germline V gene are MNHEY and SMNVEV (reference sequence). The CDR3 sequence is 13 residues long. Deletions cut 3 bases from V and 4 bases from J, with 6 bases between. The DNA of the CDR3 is TGTGCCAGCAGTTTTGAGGTCACCGGGGAGCTGTTTTTT. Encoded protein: CASSFEVTGELFF.

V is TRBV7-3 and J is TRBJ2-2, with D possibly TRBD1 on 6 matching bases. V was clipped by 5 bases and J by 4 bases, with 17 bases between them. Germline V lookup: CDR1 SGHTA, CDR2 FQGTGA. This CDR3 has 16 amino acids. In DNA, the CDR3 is TGTGCCAGCAGCCCCGACAGGACCCCGGGCACCGGGGAGCTGTTTTTT. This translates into CASSPDRTPGTGELFF. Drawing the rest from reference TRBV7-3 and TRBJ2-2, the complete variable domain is GAGVSQTPSNKVTEKGKYVELRCDPISGHTALYWYRQSLGQGPEFLIYFQGTGAADDSGLPNDRFFAVRPEGSVSTLKIQRTERGDSAVYLCASSPDRTPGTGELFFGEGSRLTVL.

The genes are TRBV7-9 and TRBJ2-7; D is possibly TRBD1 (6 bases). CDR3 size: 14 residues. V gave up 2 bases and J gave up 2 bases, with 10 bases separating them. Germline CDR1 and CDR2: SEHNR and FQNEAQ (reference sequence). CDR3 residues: CASSLLQGPYEQYF. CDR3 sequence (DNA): TGTGCCAGCAGCTTATTACAGGGACCCTACGAGCAGTACTTC.

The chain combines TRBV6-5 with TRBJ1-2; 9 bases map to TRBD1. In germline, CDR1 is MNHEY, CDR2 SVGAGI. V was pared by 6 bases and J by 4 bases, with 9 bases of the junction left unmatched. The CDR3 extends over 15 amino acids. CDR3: CASSNRDRAGYGYTF. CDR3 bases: TGTGCCAGCAGCAACCGGGACAGGGCGGGCTATGGCTACACCTTC.

The CDR3 nucleotides are TGTGCCAGTAGTAGCGGACTTTTCACCGGGGAGCTGTTTTTT. Amino acid sequence: CASSSGLFTGELFF. The J gene is TRBJ2-2, the V gene TRBV19; D is possibly TRBD2 (5 bases). Deletions cut 4 bases from V and 4 bases from J, with 10 bases between. The CDR3 runs to 14 residues. CDR1 and CDR2 (germline): LNHDA, SQIVND (reference sequence).

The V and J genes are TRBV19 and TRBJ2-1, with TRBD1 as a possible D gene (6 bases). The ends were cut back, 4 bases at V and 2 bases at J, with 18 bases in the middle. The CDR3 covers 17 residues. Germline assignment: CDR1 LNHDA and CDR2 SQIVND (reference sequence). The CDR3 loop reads CASSTSKTGRPYNEQFF. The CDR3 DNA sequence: TGTGCCAGTAGTACTTCTAAGACAGGACGACCCTACAATGAGCAGTTCTTC.